This paragraph reports one TCR beta chain. This sample was taken from a study of blood T cell repertoires in COVID-19. Study information: The United States, Italy and Spain were the sources of the acute and convalescent COVID-19 samples. From T cells, B-cell-depleted T cells, or PBMCs came the material, which was cDNA or gDNA.

CDR3 size: 13 residues. The germline gives CDR1 MNHEY, CDR2 SMNVEV (reference sequence). Trimming took 3 bases from V and 0 from J, leaving 3 bases between them. In the authors' workflow: Cell counts per sample came from amplifying reference gene primers. Generated by immunoSEQ multiplex PCR, the TCRdb table keeps only in-frame clones and is missing some. D and trimming come from the DNA, and the V and J calls and clone size come from that table. Of 200,000 or so clones in the sample, about 84% are singletons; the top ten hold about 5%. What was sequenced was peripheral blood. The receptor comes from a woman aged 25 to 39 with acute or convalescent COVID-19. The J gene is TRBJ1-5, the V gene TRBV27; D not certain. Here the CDR3 DNA reads TGTGCCAGCAGTTTGAGTAGCAATCAGCCCCAGCATTTT. It yields the protein CASSLSSNQPQHF.